The clone carrying this T cell receptor beta chain was detected a few times. This entry belongs to a study of blood T cell repertoires in COVID-19. Study context: Researchers got acute and convalescent COVID-19 samples from the United States, Italy and Spain. In each case, the material was cDNA or gDNA derived from T cells, B-cell-depleted T cells, or PBMCs.

Authors' methods: Estimation of nucleated cell counts was performed using reference gene primer amplification. Here immunoSEQ multiplex PCR was the method, and the copy in TCRdb shows in-frame clones only, minus some. The V and J calls and clone size come from that table; D and trimming were worked out from the DNA. The repertoire has about 120,000 clones, around 88% of them found once; the top ten carry over 15%. Trimming removed 5 bases from V and 2 bases from J, with 13 bases in between. The CDR3 contains 14 residues. Germline CDR1 and CDR2: MNHEY and SMNVEV (reference sequence). The receptor's source is a human donor with acute or convalescent COVID-19. The donor label of this sample is uncertain. Sequencing input: peripheral blood. The rearrangement links TRBV27 to TRBJ2-7; D not resolved. In nucleotides, the CDR3 is TGTGCCAGCAGTAAACTACTTACTACCTACGAGCAGTACTTC. Protein sequence: CASSKLLTTYEQYF.